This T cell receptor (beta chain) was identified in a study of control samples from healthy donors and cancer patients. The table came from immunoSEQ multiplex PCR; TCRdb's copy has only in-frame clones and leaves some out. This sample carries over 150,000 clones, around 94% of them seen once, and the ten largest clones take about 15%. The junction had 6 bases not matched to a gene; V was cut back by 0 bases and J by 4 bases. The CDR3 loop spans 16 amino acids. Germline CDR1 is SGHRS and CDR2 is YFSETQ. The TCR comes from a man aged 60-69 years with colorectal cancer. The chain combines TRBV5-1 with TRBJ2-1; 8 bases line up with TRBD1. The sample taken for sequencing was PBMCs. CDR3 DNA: TGCGCCAGCAGCTTGGCCGCAGGGGGCGGTTACAATGAGCAGTTCTTC. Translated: CASSLAAGGGYNEQFF. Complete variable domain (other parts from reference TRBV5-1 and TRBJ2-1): KAGVTQTPRYLIKTRGQQVTLSCSPISGHRSVSWYQQTPGQGLQFLFEYFSETQRNKGNFPGRFSGRQFSNSRSEMNVSTLELGDSALYLCASSLAAGGGYNEQFFGPGTRLTVL.